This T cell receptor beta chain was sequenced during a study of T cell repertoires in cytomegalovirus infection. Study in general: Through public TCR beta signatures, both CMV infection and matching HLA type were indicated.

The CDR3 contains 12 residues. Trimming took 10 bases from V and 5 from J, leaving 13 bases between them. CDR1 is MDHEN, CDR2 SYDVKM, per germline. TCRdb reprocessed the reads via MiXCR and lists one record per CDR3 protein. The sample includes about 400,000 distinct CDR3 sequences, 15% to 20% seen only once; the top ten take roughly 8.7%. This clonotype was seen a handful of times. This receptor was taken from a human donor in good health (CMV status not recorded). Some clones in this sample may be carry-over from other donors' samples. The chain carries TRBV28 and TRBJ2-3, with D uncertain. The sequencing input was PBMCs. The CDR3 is CATTGRLDTQYF. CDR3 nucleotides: TGTGCCACCACTGGACGGTTAGATACGCAGTATTTT. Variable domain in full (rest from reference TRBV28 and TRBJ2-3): DVKVTQSSRYLVKRTGEKVFLECVQDMDHENMFWYRQDPGLGLRLIYFSYDVKMKEKGDIPEGYSVSREKKERFSLILESASTNQTSMYLCATTGRLDTQYFGPGTRLTVL.